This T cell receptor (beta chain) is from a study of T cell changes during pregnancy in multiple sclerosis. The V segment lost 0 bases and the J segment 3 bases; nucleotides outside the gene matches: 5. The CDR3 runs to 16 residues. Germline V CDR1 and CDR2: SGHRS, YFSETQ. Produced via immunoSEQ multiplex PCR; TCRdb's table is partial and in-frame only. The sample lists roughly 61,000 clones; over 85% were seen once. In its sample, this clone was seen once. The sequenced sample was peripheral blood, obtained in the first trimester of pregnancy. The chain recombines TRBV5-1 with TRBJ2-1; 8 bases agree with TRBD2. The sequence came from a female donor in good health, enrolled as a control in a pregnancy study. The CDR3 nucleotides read TGCGCCAGCAGCTTGGAGCTAGCGGGCGGCTACAATGAGCAGTTCTTC. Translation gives CASSLELAGGYNEQFF.